Following are 24 T cell receptor beta chains from one sample sequenced in a study of blood T cell repertoires in COVID-19. Some clones are missing from TCRdb's copy, which holds only in-frame ones; the method was immunoSEQ multiplex PCR. The profile covers 40,000 to 50,000 clones, with around four fifths appearing a single time and roughly 47% taken by the ten largest. Specimen: peripheral blood. The receptors derive from an elderly woman with acute or convalescent COVID-19.

This chain joins TRBV5-8 and TRBJ1-2; 8 positions match TRBD1. The V gene end was trimmed by 4 bases and the J gene end by 6 bases; junction bases not matched to a gene: 8. Per germline, CDR1 SGHTS and CDR2 YDEGEE. The CDR3 has 14 amino acids. The CDR3 DNA reads as TGTGCCAGCAGCCGCCCCCCCAGGGGGCATGGCTACACCTTC. This codes for CASSRPPRGHGYTF.

The rearrangement joins TRBV24-1 to TRBJ2-1; 14 nucleotides align to TRBD2. Unmatched junction bases numbered 3, after V lost 4 bases and J lost 2 bases. Per the germline V gene, CDR1 is KGHDR and CDR2 is SFDVKD. This CDR3 is built from 17 residues. This CDR3 is CATSDTGLAGAYNEQFF. CDR3 nucleotide sequence: TGTGCCACCAGTGACACGGGACTAGCGGGGGCCTACAATGAGCAGTTCTTC.

The rearrangement joins TRBV5-1 to TRBJ1-6; possible D gene TRBD1, 6 bases. CDR3 length: 16 amino acids. V lost 4 bases, J lost 8 bases, and 19 bases lay in between. Germline lookup yields CDR1 SGHRS and CDR2 YFSETQ. The CDR3 nucleotides read TGCGCCAGCAGCCCAACACCAGGACAGTCGGATTCACCCCTCCACTTT. Translating it yields CASSPTPGQSDSPLHF.

This clone has just one count. V gene TRBV19 combines with J gene TRBJ2-3; TRBD2 agrees at 8 bases. J lost 0 bases, V lost 7 bases, and 12 bases had no gene match. CDR1 is LNHDA and CDR2 is SQIVND in the germline V gene (reference sequence). There are 17 residues in the CDR3. The CDR3: CASIEGSGGESTDTQYF. The CDR3 coding sequence is TGTGCCAGTATAGAGGGGTCGGGGGGGGAGAGCACAGATACGCAGTATTTT.

This chain links TRBV9 with TRBJ2-4, with 7 bases fitting TRBD2. The CDR3 runs to 15 residues. Germline V gene data show CDR1 as SGDLS and CDR2 as YYNGEE. Unmatched junction bases numbered 13, after V lost 4 bases and J lost 9 bases. CDR3 region: CASSPAVGRAAIQYF. The CDR3 bases are TGTGCCAGCAGCCCGGCGGTGGGGAGGGCGGCCATTCAGTACTTC.

V and J are TRBV5-8 and TRBJ2-3, with TRBD2 as a possible D gene (6 bases). Germline V gives CDR1 SGHTS, CDR2 YDEGEE. The CDR3 is made up of 15 amino acids. Trimming left V 0 bases short and J 1 base short, with 9 bases between. DNA for the CDR3: TGTGCCAGCAGCTTGGGGCAGCGGGGCACAGATACGCAGTATTTT. This codes for CASSLGQRGTDTQYF.

This clone was detected only a few times. J is TRBJ1-6 and V is TRBV2; D is perhaps TRBD1 (6 bases). The V and J ends lost 6 bases and 8 bases respectively, with 11 bases between them. The CDR3 totals 13 residues. Germline values: CDR1 SNHLY, CDR2 FYNNEI. In nucleotides, the CDR3 is TGTGCCAGCAGGGATCAGGGGCATTCACCCCTCCACTTT. Its translation: CASRDQGHSPLHF.

This clone was detected a few times. The chain uses TRBV5-6 and TRBJ1-5; D is uncertain. The CDR3 sequence is 14 residues long. V was trimmed by 1 base and J by 3 bases, leaving 8 bases between them. The germline gives CDR1 SGHDT, CDR2 YYEEEE. CDR3 DNA: TGTGCCAGCAGCTTGTTTCAGGTCAATCAGCCCCAGCATTTT. Its protein product is CASSLFQVNQPQHF. The full variable domain, with the rest looked up from reference TRBV5-6 and TRBJ1-5, is DAGVTQSPTHLIKTRGQQVTLRCSPKSGHDTVSWYQQALGQGPQFIFQYYEEEERQRGNFPDRFSGHQFPNYSSELNVNALLLGDSALYLCASSLFQVNQPQHFGDGTRLSIL.

This chain joins TRBV9 and TRBJ2-3; D possibly corresponds to TRBD2 (6 bases). Deletions cut 0 bases from V and 1 base from J, with 12 bases between. The CDR3 is 16 residues long. Germline CDR1 and CDR2: SGDLS and YYNGEE. The CDR3 DNA is TGTGCCAGCAGCGTAGAGGTGACGGGGGGCACAGATACGCAGTATTTT. This encodes CASSVEVTGGTDTQYF.

The genes are TRBV5-4 and TRBJ2-2; TRBD1 aligns across 9 bases. V trimming: 5 bases; J trimming: 7 bases; junction bases outside the gene matches: 12. This CDR3 spans 16 amino acids. Germline values: CDR1 SGHNT, CDR2 YYREEE (reference sequence). The CDR3 DNA sequence: TGTGCCAGCAGACGTGACCCACAGGGGGCTGGCGGGGAGCTGTTTTTT. It yields the protein CASRRDPQGAGGELFF.

This clone was observed a single time. The chain is built from TRBV19 and TRBJ1-4; the D is unclear. CDR1 LNHDA and CDR2 SQIVND come from the germline V gene (reference sequence). This CDR3 contains 14 residues. Deletions cut 7 bases from V and 4 bases from J, with 13 bases between. The CDR3 sequence: CASTGTDNNEKLFF. DNA of the CDR3: TGTGCCAGTACCGGAACAGATAATAATGAAAAACTGTTTTTT.

This chain joins TRBV11-2 and TRBJ2-7, with 10 bases that match TRBD1. The length of the CDR3 is 15 residues. The germline V gene encodes CDR1 SGHAT and CDR2 FQNNGV. The V segment lost 4 bases and the J segment 2 bases; nucleotides outside the gene matches: 5. CDR3 sequence: CASSSGTGAAYEQYF. CDR3 coding DNA: TGTGCCAGCAGCTCAGGGACAGGGGCGGCCTACGAGCAGTACTTC.

J is TRBJ2-2 and V is TRBV11-2, with D tentatively TRBD2 (6 bases). Germline CDR1 reads SGHAT; CDR2 reads FQNNGV. The CDR3 is 16 amino acids. The V end was cut by 5 bases, the J end by 4 bases, with 17 bases between. This chain's CDR3 is CASSIHGGPGTGELFF. In DNA form, the CDR3 reads TGTGCCAGCAGCATCCACGGGGGTCCTGGCACCGGGGAGCTGTTTTTT.

CDR3 region: CASRPDLGNSPLHF. CDR3 DNA: TGTGCCAGCAGGCCCGACCTGGGCAATTCACCCCTCCACTTT. V gene TRBV28 combines with J gene TRBJ1-6; D gene unclear. This CDR3 has 14 amino acids. Germline V CDR1 and CDR2: MDHEN, SYDVKM. Trimming left V 6 bases short and J 7 bases short, with 13 bases between.

This clone appeared a single time. The chain employs TRBV5-3 and TRBJ1-1, with D possibly TRBD1 on 6 matching bases. TRBV5-3 is an open reading frame, and its role is uncertain. CDR3 length: 15 residues. V dropped 4 bases and J dropped 3 bases, with 16 bases sitting between them. The CDR3 loop reads CARSLFREGDTEAFF. In nucleotides, the CDR3 is TGTGCCAGAAGCCTTTTCCGGGAGGGGGACACTGAAGCTTTCTTT.

The chain carries TRBV5-4 and TRBJ1-1; TRBD1 agrees at 9 bases. The CDR3 contains 15 residues. Unmatched junction bases numbered 5, after V lost 1 base and J lost 4 bases. In germline, CDR1 is SGHNT, CDR2 YYREEE (reference sequence). This CDR3 is CASSLKQGASTEAFF. The CDR3 nucleotides read TGTGCCAGCAGCTTGAAACAGGGGGCCTCCACTGAAGCTTTCTTT.

The rearrangement joins TRBV7-9 to TRBJ2-1, with D tentatively TRBD2 (5 bases). The ends were cut back, 0 bases at V and 0 bases at J, with 6 bases in the middle. The CDR3 covers 15 residues. CDR1 and CDR2 (germline): SEHNR, FQNEAQ (reference sequence). As DNA, the CDR3 is TGTGCCAGCAGCTTAGCCGGGGTCTCCTACAATGAGCAGTTCTTC. Translating it yields CASSLAGVSYNEQFF.

The chain combines TRBV7-9 with TRBJ2-7; TRBD1 agrees at 8 bases. Trimming cost V 4 bases and J 4 bases; bases outside gene matches: 9. CDR1 is SEHNR, CDR2 FQNEAQ, per germline (reference sequence). The CDR3 consists of 15 residues. This CDR3 reads CASSSLGDRTYEQYF. CDR3 nucleotides: TGTGCCAGCAGCTCCTTGGGGGACAGGACTTACGAGCAGTACTTC. Drawing the rest from reference TRBV7-9 and TRBJ2-7, the complete variable domain is DTGVSQNPRHKITKRGQNVTFRCDPISEHNRLYWYRQTLGQGPEFLTYFQNEAQLEKSRLLSDRFSAERPKGSFSTLEIQRTEQGDSAMYLCASSSLGDRTYEQYFGPGTRLTVT.

The chain carries TRBV19 and TRBJ1-6; D uncertain. Trimming took 7 bases from V and 8 from J, leaving 15 bases between them. CDR3 length: 14 residues. Germline assignment: CDR1 LNHDA and CDR2 SQIVND (reference sequence). CDR3 sequence reads: CASTNLWRDSPLHF. CDR3 nucleotide sequence: TGTGCCAGTACCAATCTCTGGCGGGATTCACCCCTCCACTTT.

This clone has at least ten counts. CDR3 nucleotide sequence: TGTGCCAGTAGTACCCGGGAGCTTGTCTATGGCTACACCTTC. It yields the protein CASSTRELVYGYTF. This rearrangement joins TRBV19 to TRBJ1-2; no reliable D call. The CDR3 is made up of 14 amino acids. Trimming cost V 4 bases and J 4 bases, with 13 bases left between them. Looked up from germline, CDR1 is LNHDA and CDR2 is SQIVND (reference sequence). Looking up the rest from reference TRBV19 and TRBJ1-2 gives the full variable domain: DGGITQSPKYLFRKEGQNVTLSCEQNLNHDAMYWYRQDPGQGLRLIYYSQIVNDFQKGDIAEGYSVSREKKESFPLTVTSAQKNPTAFYLCASSTRELVYGYTFGSGTRLTVV.

J is TRBJ2-2 and V is TRBV19, with 10 bases aligning to TRBD2. V shed 5 bases and J 5 bases; nucleotides not matched to a gene: 5. The CDR3 covers 15 residues. The germline V gene encodes CDR1 LNHDA and CDR2 SQIVND (reference sequence). CDR3 sequence reads: CASSHPSGGTGELFF. CDR3 DNA sequence: TGTGCCAGTAGTCACCCTAGCGGGGGAACCGGGGAGCTGTTTTTT.

A single count supports this clone. V and J are TRBV5-1 and TRBJ1-4; D uncertain. V lost 4 bases, J lost 0 bases, and 13 bases lay in between. The V gene's germline CDR1 is SGHRS and CDR2 YFSETQ. CDR3 length equals 16 residues. The CDR3, as DNA: TGCGCCAGCAGCATCCGCTCGGGAGCAACTAATGAAAAACTGTTTTTT. This codes for CASSIRSGATNEKLFF. Filled out from reference TRBV5-1 and TRBJ1-4, the complete variable domain reads KAGVTQTPRYLIKTRGQQVTLSCSPISGHRSVSWYQQTPGQGLQFLFEYFSETQRNKGNFPGRFSGRQFSNSRSEMNVSTLELGDSALYLCASSIRSGATNEKLFFGSGTQLSVL.

The chain couples TRBV4-2 to TRBJ1-2, with TRBD1 matching over 8 bases. The CDR3 runs 18 residues. Looked up from germline, CDR1 is LGHNA and CDR2 is YNFKEQ. The ends lost 4 bases at V and 4 bases at J; junction bases unmatched: 17. CDR3 amino acids: CASSLSLDYTGTGYGYTF. CDR3 sequence (DNA): TGTGCCAGCAGCCTCTCACTTGATTATACCGGGACAGGCTATGGCTACACCTTC.

The rearrangement links TRBV5-1 to TRBJ1-2; no clear D. CDR3 size: 15 residues. CDR1 SGHRS and CDR2 YFSETQ come from the germline V gene. V was trimmed by 0 bases and J by 7 bases, leaving 16 bases between them. The CDR3 spells CASSLVVPGVGGYTF. In DNA form, the CDR3 reads TGCGCCAGCAGCTTGGTAGTACCCGGGGTAGGTGGCTACACCTTC.